Listed below are T cell receptor beta chains from one sample, sequenced in a study of human T cells and chemical hapten exposure. TCRdb passed the RACE reads through MiXCR, listing each CDR3 protein once. The table has over 85,000 distinct CDR3 sequences, 10% to 11% seen once; the top ten hold about 3.1%. Sequencing was performed on whole blood, taken in connection with sensitization to the hapten diphenylcyclopropenone (DPC). The receptor set was obtained from a woman aged 60-75 years with alopecia areata. Some clones in this sample may be carry-over from other donors' samples. Both conserved end residues are part of each CDR3.

v_call	j_call	cdr3_aa
TRBV6-5	TRBJ1-2	CASSSPDRGVYGYTF
TRBV7-8	TRBJ2-1	CASSLGPPRWDF
TRBV5-1	TRBJ1-5	CATGGNLPAQPQHF
TRBV24-1	TRBJ2-7	CATSDPKTGGSYEQYF
TRBV2	TRBJ2-4	CASSVQGLPDIQYF
TRBV20-1	TRBJ2-7	CSASSSAGPEQYF
TRBV7-3	TRBJ2-1	CASSSSDTSSYNEQFF
TRBV20-1	TRBJ2-2	CSAPVTNTGELFF
TRBV7-7	TRBJ2-1	CASSLGQGNEQFF
TRBV4-1	TRBJ2-5	CASSTGVYQETQYF
TRBV11-2	TRBJ1-2	CASSGGAYGYTF
TRBV12-3/TRBV12-4	TRBJ2-1	CASSLSTGISNEQFF
TRBV7-7	TRBJ2-5	CASSLRPGTQETQYF
TRBV10-2	TRBJ1-2	CASSEARGRDYGYTF
TRBV9	TRBJ1-6	CASSVSSADTYNSPLHF
TRBV18	TRBJ2-7	CASSPNVGTGDIEQYF
TRBV4-2	TRBJ2-7	CASSQAPSGYEQYF